The 15 T cell receptor beta chains listed next were all sequenced from one sample in a study of cytomegalovirus exposure and HLA in healthy donors. 13 Jbeta primers and 60 Vbeta primers were used for the PCR. Measured with immunoSEQ multiplex PCR; TCRdb has only the in-frame clones, and not every one. Found here are under 250,000 clones, around 77% of them singletons; the top ten hold less than 3.5%. Input material: PBMCs. All receptors derive from a woman aged 25 to 45 in good health and CMV-seronegative.

This sequence joins TRBV11-1 and TRBJ2-7, with 12 bases aligning to TRBD2. Germline CDR1 and CDR2: SGHAT and FQDESV (reference sequence). J was trimmed by 7 bases and V by 5 bases; bases with no gene match: 9. CDR3 length equals 15 residues. Here the CDR3 DNA reads TGTGCCAGCAGCCCTAGACTAGCGGGAGAGGGAGAGCAGTACTTC. Amino acid sequence: CASSPRLAGEGEQYF.

The chain employs TRBV2 and TRBJ1-1; the match to TRBD1 covers 8 bases. The CDR3 has 14 amino acids. CDR1 is SNHLY and CDR2 is FYNNEI in the germline V gene. The J segment lost 2 bases and the V segment lost 7 bases, leaving 6 bases of the junction unmatched. In DNA form, the CDR3 reads TGTGCCAGCATTTCGGGACAGGCAAACACTGAAGCTTTCTTT. As protein: CASISGQANTEAFF.

The chain links TRBV2 to TRBJ2-6; D gene ambiguous. Trimming pared 4 bases from V and 0 bases from J, leaving 4 bases between. The CDR3 runs 14 residues. CDR1 and CDR2 (germline): SNHLY, FYNNEI. The CDR3 is CASSAVSGANVLTF. As DNA, the CDR3 is TGTGCCAGCAGTGCTGTCTCTGGGGCCAACGTCCTGACTTTC.

This clone was seen a few times. The chain recombines TRBV29-1 with TRBJ1-1; 8 nucleotides match TRBD1. Germline V gene sequence: CDR1 SQVTM, CDR2 ANQGSEA. Trimming removed 4 bases from V and 3 bases from J; junction bases left unmatched: 10. CDR3 length: 15 amino acids. CDR3 loop: CSVAVRGRLDTEAFF. DNA of the CDR3: TGCAGCGTTGCGGTCAGGGGGCGGTTGGACACTGAAGCTTTCTTT.

The chain is built from TRBV2 and TRBJ1-1; D may be TRBD1 (6 bases). Trimming removed 6 bases at V and 6 bases at J, with 17 bases between. Germline V gene data show CDR1 as SNHLY and CDR2 as FYNNEI. The CDR3 totals 14 residues. The CDR3 loop reads CASSRMRTAPEAFF. Written as DNA, the CDR3 is TGTGCCAGCAGCCGAATGAGGACAGCCCCTGAAGCTTTCTTT.

The chain is built from TRBV4-1 and TRBJ1-4, with D unresolved. The germline gives CDR1 MGHRA, CDR2 YSYEKL. The CDR3 has 15 residues. Trimming removed 4 bases from V and 0 bases from J, with 9 bases in between. Here the CDR3 DNA reads TGCGCCAGCAGCCCCGGAGACTCAACTAATGAAAAACTGTTTTTT. Amino acid sequence: CASSPGDSTNEKLFF.

The rearrangement joins TRBV6-1 to TRBJ2-7, with 8 bases lining up with TRBD1. Germline lookup yields CDR1 MNHNS and CDR2 SASEGT. Trimming removed 4 bases from V and 2 bases from J; junction bases left unmatched: 7. CDR3 size: 15 residues. The CDR3 protein is CASSAGTGGTYEQYF. The DNA of the CDR3 is TGTGCCAGCAGTGCAGGGACAGGTGGTACCTACGAGCAGTACTTC.

This chain joins TRBV28 and TRBJ2-1; 11 bases are shared with TRBD2. CDR1 is MDHEN, CDR2 SYDVKM, per germline. J was trimmed by 15 bases and V by 4 bases; bases with no gene match: 11. CDR3 length: 14 amino acids. The CDR3 region has the DNA TGTGCCAGCAGTTATGGACTAGCGGGCCCTGTGCGGTTCTTC. Translation gives CASSYGLAGPVRFF.

This clone was observed a few times. The chain combines TRBV27 with TRBJ2-1; TRBD2 agrees at 10 bases. The CDR3 spans 15 residues. The germline V gene encodes CDR1 MNHEY and CDR2 SMNVEV (reference sequence). Germline trimming cut 8 bases from V and 9 bases from J; bases unmatched to any gene: 13. CDR3 loop: CASVWLAGASGEQFF. The CDR3 coding sequence is TGTGCCAGCGTCTGGCTAGCGGGAGCTTCGGGTGAGCAGTTCTTC.

The chain has TRBV21-1 and TRBJ2-7; no check of the table's D call, TRBD2, against the DNA was made. TRBV21-1 is a documented pseudogene. CDR3 length: 12 amino acids. The CDR3, as DNA: TGTGCCAGCAGCCCGCCGGTGGTTCTGCAGTACTTC. It specifies CASSPPVVLQYF.

This chain uses TRBV4-2 with TRBJ2-1; perhaps TRBD1 as D (7 bases). CDR1 is LGHNA, CDR2 YNFKEQ, per germline. V was trimmed by 6 bases and J by 3 bases, leaving 15 bases between them. CDR3 length: 15 residues. CDR3 residues: CASSPGGSYYNEQFF. The CDR3 bases are TGTGCCAGCAGTCCAGGGGGGAGTTACTACAATGAGCAGTTCTTC.

This chain connects TRBV18 to TRBJ2-7; D is unresolved. V lost 1 base to trimming and J lost 9 bases, with 19 bases between them. The germline V gene has CDR1 KGHSH and CDR2 LQKENI. The CDR3 is 15 residues long. CDR3 region: CASSPRRFDTVVQYF. CDR3 sequence (DNA): TGTGCCAGCTCACCACGAAGATTCGATACTGTCGTGCAGTACTTC.

The V call is TRBV28, the J call TRBJ1-5; 8 bases line up with TRBD1. CDR1 is MDHEN, CDR2 SYDVKM, per germline. Trimming at V came to 6 bases and at J to 9 bases, leaving 16 bases not matched to a gene. This CDR3 spans 16 amino acids. The CDR3 here is CASSSKDRVDPWPQHF. CDR3 bases: TGTGCCAGCAGCAGTAAGGACAGGGTCGACCCTTGGCCCCAGCATTTT.

In its sample, this clone was seen a few times. V gene TRBV6-4 combines with J gene TRBJ2-2; no firm D call. This CDR3 region has 13 residues. Germline CDR1 MRHNA, CDR2 SNTAGT. The V end lost 4 bases, the J end lost 1 base, and 4 bases lay between the germline ends. CDR3 in DNA: TGTGCCAGCAGTGCAGGGAACACCGGGGAGCTGTTTTTT. Amino acids: CASSAGNTGELFF.

The chain combines TRBV6-5 with TRBJ2-7, with 9 positions matching TRBD2. Trimming removed 6 bases from V and 3 bases from J; junction bases left unmatched: 3. Germline V gene sequence: CDR1 MNHEY, CDR2 SVGAGI. This CDR3 contains 13 residues. CDR3 nucleotides: TGTGCCAGCAGCCTGACTAGCGGCTACGAGCAGTACTTC. It translates to CASSLTSGYEQYF.